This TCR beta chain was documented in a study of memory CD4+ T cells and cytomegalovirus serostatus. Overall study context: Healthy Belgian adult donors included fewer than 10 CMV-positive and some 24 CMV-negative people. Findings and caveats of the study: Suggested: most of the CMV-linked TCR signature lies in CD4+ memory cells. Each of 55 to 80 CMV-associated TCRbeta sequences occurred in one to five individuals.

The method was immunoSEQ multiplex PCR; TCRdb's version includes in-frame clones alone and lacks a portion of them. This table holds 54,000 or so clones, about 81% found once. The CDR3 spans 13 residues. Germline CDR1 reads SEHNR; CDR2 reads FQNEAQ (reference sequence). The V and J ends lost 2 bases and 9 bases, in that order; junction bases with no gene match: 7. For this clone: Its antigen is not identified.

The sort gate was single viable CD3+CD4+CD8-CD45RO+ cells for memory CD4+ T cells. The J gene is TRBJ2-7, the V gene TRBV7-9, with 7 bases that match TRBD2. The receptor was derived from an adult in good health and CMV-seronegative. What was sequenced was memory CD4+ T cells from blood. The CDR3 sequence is CASSLSGGSAQYF. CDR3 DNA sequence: TGTGCCAGCAGCTTATCTGGCGGGAGCGCGCAGTACTTC. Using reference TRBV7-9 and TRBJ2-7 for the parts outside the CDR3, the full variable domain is DTGVSQNPRHKITKRGQNVTFRCDPISEHNRLYWYRQTLGQGPEFLTYFQNEAQLEKSRLLSDRFSAERPKGSFSTLEIQRTEQGDSAMYLCASSLSGGSAQYFGPGTRLTVT.